The 25 T cell receptor beta chains below all came from one sample that was sequenced in a study of blood T cell repertoires in COVID-19. Profiling relied on immunoSEQ multiplex PCR, and the TCRdb table lists in-frame clones only, not all of them. The data contain 150,000 to 200,000 clones, about 83% of them seen just once; the ten biggest clones take up over 4.5%. The sequenced sample was peripheral blood. The source is a human donor in a cohort sampled during active COVID-19.

V gene TRBV5-1 combines with J gene TRBJ1-1; D not resolved. V lost 2 bases, J lost 0 bases, and 8 bases lay in between. Germline CDR1 reads SGHRS; CDR2 reads YFSETQ. CDR3 length equals 14 residues. CDR3 amino acids: CASSLTNLNTEAFF. In DNA, the CDR3 is TGCGCCAGCAGCTTAACTAATTTGAACACTGAAGCTTTCTTT.

The J gene is TRBJ2-7, the V gene TRBV28; 7 bases fit TRBD1. This CDR3 contains 16 residues. V was pared by 3 bases and J by 2 bases, with 10 bases of the junction left unmatched. The germline V gene encodes CDR1 MDHEN and CDR2 SYDVKM. DNA of the CDR3: TGTGCCAGCAGTTTGTTACAGGGGAAAAAGGCCTACGAGCAGTACTTC. It translates to CASSLLQGKKAYEQYF.

The gene calls are TRBV7-3 and TRBJ2-1; no definite D call. Germline values: CDR1 SGHTA, CDR2 FQGTGA. V was shortened by 3 bases and J by 1 base, with 10 bases between the two germline ends. The CDR3 has 15 amino acids. CDR3: CASSFFGGSYNEQFF. CDR3 bases: TGTGCCAGCAGCTTTTTTGGCGGATCCTACAATGAGCAGTTCTTC.

This clone has only a few counts. The rearrangement uses TRBV6-6 and TRBJ1-4, with no clear D. Germline CDR1 MNHNY, CDR2 SVGAGI (reference sequence). Deletions cut 6 bases from V and 3 bases from J, with 11 bases between. CDR3 length equals 14 residues. For the CDR3, the DNA is TGTGCCAGCAGCCCGGCAGGTTCTAATGAAAAACTGTTTTTT. Translating gives CASSPAGSNEKLFF.

The rearrangement uses TRBV29-1 and TRBJ2-5, with a tentative D call TRBD2 (5 bases). CDR1 and CDR2 (germline): SQVTM, ANQGSEA. V shed 6 bases and J shed 3 bases, with 5 bases lying between them. CDR3 length equals 10 residues. Here the CDR3 DNA reads TGCAGCGTGGAGGAAGAGACCCAGTACTTC. Protein: CSVEEETQYF.

The genes are TRBV19 and TRBJ2-7, with D possibly being TRBD1 (6 bases). Between the trimmed V and J ends, which lost 9 bases and 3 bases, there was a span of 18 bases. From germline, CDR1 is LNHDA and CDR2 SQIVND (reference sequence). There are 14 residues in the CDR3. DNA of the CDR3: TGTGCCAGCCCCTTTCAGGGGCCACTCTACGAGCAGTACTTC. Translation: CASPFQGPLYEQYF.

This chain links TRBV5-4 with TRBJ2-7; no reliable D call. The germline CDR1 and CDR2 sequences are SGHNT and YYREEE (reference sequence). V lost 0 bases, J lost 5 bases, and 12 bases lay in between. The CDR3 contains 14 residues. CDR3: CASSLGALPDEQYF. The DNA of the CDR3 is TGTGCCAGCAGCTTGGGGGCCCTCCCCGACGAGCAGTACTTC.

The chain links TRBV10-3 to TRBJ2-7; D may be TRBD1 (7 bases). The V end lost 8 bases, the J end lost 2 bases, and 25 bases lay between the germline ends. CDR1 is ENHRY, CDR2 SYGVKD, per germline. The CDR3 contains 17 residues. The CDR3 here is CAIEGPTGEGGTYEQYF. In nucleotides, the CDR3 is TGTGCCATCGAGGGTCCTACGGGGGAAGGGGGCACCTACGAGCAGTACTTC.

The genes are TRBV28 and TRBJ2-7; D remains ambiguous. The V end lost 7 bases, the J end lost 3 bases, and 13 bases lay between the germline ends. Per germline, CDR1 MDHEN and CDR2 SYDVKM. This CDR3 is built from 13 residues. The CDR3 loop is CASMSAPYYEQYF. The CDR3 nucleotides are TGTGCCAGCATGTCAGCGCCCTACTACGAGCAGTACTTC. The whole variable domain, remainder taken from reference TRBV28 and TRBJ2-7, is DVKVTQSSRYLVKRTGEKVFLECVQDMDHENMFWYRQDPGLGLRLIYFSYDVKMKEKGDIPEGYSVSREKKERFSLILESASTNQTSMYLCASMSAPYYEQYFGPGTRLTVT.

This clone was seen only a few times. The rearrangement uses TRBV6-4 and TRBJ1-1; D perhaps matches TRBD1 (6 bases). Germline V gives CDR1 MRHNA, CDR2 SNTAGT. V was clipped by 5 bases and J by 5 bases, with 12 bases between them. The CDR3 contains 13 residues. CDR3 coding DNA: TGTGCCAGCAGTCTAGTCCAGGGGACTGAAGCTTTCTTT. It codes for CASSLVQGTEAFF.

The chain employs TRBV20-1 and TRBJ2-7; no clear D gene. V lost 3 bases to trimming and J lost 4 bases, with 4 bases between them. There are 10 residues in the CDR3. The germline CDR1 and CDR2 sequences are DFQATT and SNEGSKA (reference sequence). CDR3 sequence: CSARRYEQYF. The CDR3 DNA is TGCAGTGCTAGGAGATACGAGCAGTACTTC.

This sequence joins TRBV27 and TRBJ2-2; possibly TRBD2 for D (5 bases). Trimming took off 8 bases at V and 10 bases at J, with 11 bases between the two ends. Germline assignment: CDR1 MNHEY and CDR2 SMNVEV (reference sequence). The CDR3 has 11 amino acids. The CDR3 DNA reads as TGTGCCAGCGGACGGGGATCGGAGCTGTTTTTT. It codes for CASGRGSELFF.

The chain has TRBV5-6 and TRBJ1-5, with D possibly being TRBD1 (5 bases). The CDR3 length is 16 residues. Germline CDR1 SGHDT, CDR2 YYEEEE. Deletions cut 3 bases from V and 2 bases from J, with 15 bases between. CDR3 coding DNA: TGTGCCAGCAGCTCGGGGGTAGGGGCGGGCAATCAGCCCCAGCATTTT. Residues: CASSSGVGAGNQPQHF.

The V call is TRBV6-5, the J call TRBJ1-1; D is perhaps TRBD1 (5 bases). V was pared by 1 base and J by 3 bases, with 9 bases between. Germline lookup yields CDR1 MNHEY and CDR2 SVGAGI. CDR3 size: 14 residues. The CDR3: CASSYFRGDTEAFF. CDR3 coding DNA: TGTGCCAGCAGTTACTTCCGGGGGGACACTGAAGCTTTCTTT.

The chain joins TRBV10-3 to TRBJ2-5; a possible D gene is TRBD2 (5 bases). Germline V lookup: CDR1 ENHRY, CDR2 SYGVKD. The CDR3 contains 12 residues. Trimming pared 6 bases from V and 4 bases from J, leaving 9 bases between. In DNA, the CDR3 is TGTGCCATCAGCGATGCGGGAGAGACCCAGTACTTC. As protein: CAISDAGETQYF.

There are a few counts of this clone. The chain uses TRBV27 and TRBJ1-2, with D unclear. V lost 5 bases and J 6 bases, leaving 7 bases between the germline ends. Germline CDR1 MNHEY, CDR2 SMNVEV (reference sequence). The CDR3 extends over 11 amino acids. The CDR3 loop is CASSPGNGYTF. The CDR3 nucleotides read TGTGCCAGCAGTCCTGGCAATGGCTACACCTTC.

This sequence joins TRBV12-2 and TRBJ2-1; TRBD2 is taken as the D call from the table, unchecked against the DNA. TRBV12-2 corresponds to a pseudogene. The CDR3 contains 17 residues. CDR3 bases: TGTGCAAGTCGCCTAGTCCCTCCAGGGCGGGACTACAATGAGCAGTTCTTC. Translation gives CASRLVPPGRDYNEQFF.

The chain combines TRBV11-2 with TRBJ1-1; D perhaps matches TRBD1 (5 bases). From germline, CDR1 is SGHAT and CDR2 FQNNGV. Trimming cost V 1 base and J 0 bases, with 12 bases left between them. This CDR3 is built from 16 residues. The CDR3 here is CASSLVGGSVNTEAFF. CDR3 nucleotide sequence: TGTGCCAGCAGCTTAGTGGGGGGGTCCGTGAACACTGAAGCTTTCTTT.

The chain recombines TRBV11-3 with TRBJ2-1, with D hard to call. The CDR3 is 17 amino acids. Germline lookup yields CDR1 SGHNT and CDR2 YENEEA. V was pared by 0 bases and J by 0 bases, with 12 bases between. The CDR3 sequence: CASSLDSRAFSYNEQFF. The CDR3, as DNA: TGTGCCAGCAGCTTAGATTCGCGAGCCTTCTCCTACAATGAGCAGTTCTTC.

This sequence joins TRBV27 and TRBJ2-7; 9 bases align to TRBD1. There are 15 residues in the CDR3. CDR1 and CDR2 (germline): MNHEY, SMNVEV (reference sequence). Losses at the gene ends were 5 bases for V and 4 bases for J; bases not matched to a gene: 9. CDR3 residues: CASSLTPGQGYEQYF. CDR3 coding DNA: TGTGCCAGCAGTCTTACCCCGGGACAGGGATACGAGCAGTACTTC.

V and J are TRBV15 and TRBJ2-1; 8 bases are shared with TRBD1. The CDR3 length is 15 residues. Germline V gene sequence: CDR1 LNHNV, CDR2 YYDKDF (reference sequence). The junction had 5 bases not matched to a gene; V was cut back by 2 bases and J by 5 bases. The CDR3 here is CATSRSTGGDNEQFF. For the CDR3, the DNA is TGTGCCACCAGCAGAAGTACAGGGGGAGACAATGAGCAGTTCTTC.

The chain carries TRBV5-6 and TRBJ2-7, with 8 nucleotides matching TRBD1. The germline V gene has CDR1 SGHDT and CDR2 YYEEEE. The CDR3 is 15 amino acids. Trimming at V came to 5 bases and at J to 5 bases, leaving 12 bases not matched to a gene. The CDR3 DNA follows: TGTGCCAGCAGTTTTGTTGACAGGGGTTACCACGAGCAGTACTTC. As protein: CASSFVDRGYHEQYF.

This clone was observed once. The DNA of the CDR3 is TGTGCTAGTGGTTTGGTAATCGGGACAGGGCTCGCGCGGGATAACTATGGCTACACCTTC. The encoded protein is CASGLVIGTGLARDNYGYTF. The chain links TRBV12-5 to TRBJ1-2, with 9 bases matching TRBD1. This CDR3 is built from 20 residues. In germline, CDR1 is LGHNT, CDR2 FRNRAP. V was pared by 0 bases and J by 1 base, with 15 bases of the junction left unmatched.

This rearrangement joins TRBV24-1 to TRBJ2-5, with a weak D call TRBD1 (6 bases). Germline loops: CDR1 KGHDR, CDR2 SFDVKD. Trimming took off 6 bases at V and 5 bases at J, with 12 bases between the two ends. The CDR3 totals 13 residues. The CDR3 sequence: CATSPQGKETQYF. The CDR3 DNA reads as TGTGCCACCAGTCCACAGGGCAAGGAGACCCAGTACTTC.

The chain joins TRBV19 to TRBJ1-5; TRBD1 might be the D (5 bases). The germline gives CDR1 LNHDA, CDR2 SQIVND (reference sequence). The CDR3 spans 14 residues. Trimming removed 5 bases at V and 4 bases at J, with 12 bases between. The CDR3 bases are TGTGCCAGTAGTCCAGACAGCTTTAATCAGCCCCAGCATTTT. Its translation: CASSPDSFNQPQHF.